Listed below are T cell receptor beta chains from one sample, sequenced in a study of T cell changes during pregnancy in multiple sclerosis. Data came from immunoSEQ multiplex PCR; TCRdb stores just in-frame clones and leaves some out. This repertoire shows approximately 50,000 clones, around 90% found once; its top ten account for roughly 0.6%. The sequencing here drew on CD4+ T cells from peripheral blood mononuclear cells, taken after pregnancy. Receptor source: a female donor in good health, enrolled as a control in a pregnancy study. CDR3s include the opening cysteine and the closing phenylalanine or tryptophan.

v_call: TRBV25-1
cdr3_aa: CASSDPMTSGRREQFF

v_call: TRBV5-4
cdr3_aa: CASSTRRGGAPMGYTF

v_call: TRBV5-1
cdr3_aa: CASSPERDKVGGEQYF

v_call: TRBV27
cdr3_aa: CASSTSSGGAGEQFF

v_call: TRBV19
cdr3_aa: CASRFQGNGYTF

v_call: TRBV4-1
cdr3_aa: CASSQDLLRPQHF

v_call: TRBV2
cdr3_aa: CASSRSGEETQFF

v_call: TRBV30
cdr3_aa: CAWNKDRISGNTIYF

v_call: TRBV5-1
cdr3_aa: CASSLELTRGHTTEAFF

v_call: TRBV5-1
cdr3_aa: CASSLTGTYNSPLHF

v_call: TRBV6-5
cdr3_aa: CASSYSGQGFTDTQYF

v_call: TRBV5-4
cdr3_aa: CASSLVGGRGDGYTF

v_call: TRBV27
cdr3_aa: CASSFQGAKNIQYF

v_call: TRBV6-6
cdr3_aa: CASSSGDQPQHF

v_call: TRBV18
cdr3_aa: CASSQTAEGDYGYTF

v_call: TRBV6-5
cdr3_aa: CASRQDGTGQETQYF

v_call: TRBV5-6
cdr3_aa: CASSEGLSLFEQYF

v_call: TRBV29-1
cdr3_aa: CSVEALGSHTEAFF

v_call: TRBV19
cdr3_aa: CASSSGDTSNEKLFF

v_call: TRBV4-1
cdr3_aa: CASSQDSGEEGNQPQHF

v_call: TRBV5-1
cdr3_aa: CASSFRDANEQFF

v_call: TRBV19
cdr3_aa: CASSTPGQGDEQYF

v_call: TRBV27
cdr3_aa: CASRQGRVGTEAFF

v_call: TRBV2
cdr3_aa: CASSENRGLSNQPQHF

v_call: TRBV6-1
cdr3_aa: CASRQGLGEQYF

v_call: TRBV11-2
cdr3_aa: CASSPGGLAGVNTGELFF

v_call: TRBV30
cdr3_aa: CAWSPLGRQDEAFF

v_call: TRBV2
cdr3_aa: CASAGTGSLAFF

v_call: TRBV25-1
cdr3_aa: CASSEWGGQGKDQPQHF

v_call: TRBV6-5
cdr3_aa: CASRPDGQNTEAFF

v_call: TRBV5-1
cdr3_aa: CASSLEGQGPYNEQFF

v_call: TRBV6-5
cdr3_aa: CASSYSGQTNYGYTF

v_call: TRBV2
cdr3_aa: CASSENRGVVQDGYTF

v_call: TRBV6-6
cdr3_aa: CASTTDSRGYTF

v_call: TRBV18
cdr3_aa: CASSPVDGTFEAFF

v_call: TRBV28
cdr3_aa: CASSATSGLNIQYF